Each of the 19 T cell receptor beta chains below was sequenced from the same sample in a study of blood T cell repertoires in COVID-19. Profiling relied on immunoSEQ multiplex PCR, and the TCRdb table lists in-frame clones only, not all of them. This table holds approximately 300,000 clones, around 86% found once. Source material: peripheral blood. The receptors were gathered from a man between 50 and 59 years old with active or convalescent COVID-19.

This clone was observed once. The chain has TRBV9 and TRBJ2-2; 8 nucleotides agree with TRBD2. CDR1 is SGDLS and CDR2 is YYNGEE in the germline V gene. The junction had 12 bases not matched to a gene; V was cut back by 4 bases and J by 7 bases. The CDR3 covers 16 residues. The CDR3 DNA follows: TGTGCCAGCAGCCCCCGACAGATAGCGGGAAACGGGGAGCTGTTTTTT. Amino acid sequence: CASSPRQIAGNGELFF. Complete variable domain (other parts from reference TRBV9 and TRBJ2-2): DSGVTQTPKHLITATGQRVTLRCSPRSGDLSVYWYQQSLDQGLQFLIQYYNGEERAKGNILERFSAQQFPDLHSELNLSSLELGDSALYFCASSPRQIAGNGELFFGEGSRLTVL.

V usage is TRBV30 and J usage is TRBJ1-1; D call uncertain. The CDR3 is made up of 12 amino acids. In germline, CDR1 is GTSNPN, CDR2 SVGIG (reference sequence). Trimming took off 0 bases at V and 3 bases at J, with 5 bases between the two ends. CDR3 bases: TGTGCCTGGAGTGTCGGGGACACTGAAGCTTTCTTT. Protein sequence: CAWSVGDTEAFF.

The chain combines TRBV4-3 with TRBJ1-5; 7 positions match TRBD1. The germline V gene has CDR1 LGHNA and CDR2 YSLEER. V lost 0 bases, J lost 4 bases, and 9 bases stayed unmatched. The length of the CDR3 is 17 residues. The CDR3 spells CASSQDVSGGFNQPQHF. The DNA of the CDR3 is TGCGCCAGCAGCCAAGATGTGTCAGGGGGATTTAATCAGCCCCAGCATTTT.

This chain links TRBV6-5 with TRBJ1-5; the match to TRBD1 covers 9 bases. The CDR3 is 15 residues long. Germline-derived CDR1 and CDR2 are MNHEY and SVGAGI. The V gene end was trimmed by 6 bases and the J gene end by 0 bases; junction bases not matched to a gene: 3. CDR3 bases: TGTGCCAGCAGAAGGACAGGGGATAGCAATCAGCCCCAGCATTTT. The encoded protein is CASRRTGDSNQPQHF.

The chain uses TRBV7-9 and TRBJ1-1, with TRBD1 matching 9 bases. There are 16 residues in the CDR3. J lost 4 bases, V lost 3 bases, and 9 bases had no gene match. Looked up from germline, CDR1 is SEHNR and CDR2 is FQNEAQ (reference sequence). In DNA, the CDR3 is TGTGCCAGCAGCTTCGCCGGGACAGGGTTAGCCACTGAAGCTTTCTTT. It translates to CASSFAGTGLATEAFF.

CDR3 DNA: TGCGCCAGCAGCTTATCAGGAGACAGGGGGACTGAAGCTTTCTTT. This sequence encodes CASSLSGDRGTEAFF. The genes are TRBV5-1 and TRBJ1-1; 9 bases agree with TRBD1. There are 15 residues in the CDR3. V dropped 2 bases and J dropped 5; count of bases not matched to a gene: 7. Germline CDR1 reads SGHRS; CDR2 reads YFSETQ. Complete variable domain (other parts from reference TRBV5-1 and TRBJ1-1): KAGVTQTPRYLIKTRGQQVTLSCSPISGHRSVSWYQQTPGQGLQFLFEYFSETQRNKGNFPGRFSGRQFSNSRSEMNVSTLELGDSALYLCASSLSGDRGTEAFFGQGTRLTVV.

The chain employs TRBV4-3 and TRBJ1-4; 10 positions match TRBD1. V trimming: 3 bases; J trimming: 6 bases; junction bases outside the gene matches: 7. The CDR3 contains 16 residues. Germline assignment: CDR1 LGHNA and CDR2 YSLEER. In nucleotides, the CDR3 is TGCGCCAGCAGCCAGACACCTGACAGGGGGCATGAAAAACTGTTTTTT. Its translation: CASSQTPDRGHEKLFF.

The rearrangement links TRBV7-2 to TRBJ1-5; D might be TRBD1 (6 bases). This CDR3 comprises 15 residues. The germline V gene has CDR1 SGHTA and CDR2 FQGNSA. V dropped 1 base and J dropped 3 bases, with 10 bases sitting between them. This chain's CDR3 is CASSLVGGNNQPQHF. The DNA for the CDR3 is TGTGCCAGCAGCTTAGTAGGGGGAAACAATCAGCCCCAGCATTTT. Supplemented by reference TRBV7-2 and TRBJ1-5, the full variable domain reads GAGVSQSPSNKVTEKGKDVELRCDPISGHTALYWYRQSLGQGLEFLIYFQGNSAPDKSGLPSDRFSAERTGGSVSTLTIQRTQQEDSAVYLCASSLVGGNNQPQHFGDGTRLSIL.

V gene TRBV12-3 or TRBV12-4 combines with J gene TRBJ1-5; D ambiguous. V shed 4 bases and J shed 7 bases, with 8 bases lying between them. The CDR3 runs to 12 residues. The CDR3 region has the DNA TGTGCCAGCAGTTCAAATCGGCAGCCCCAGCATTTT. Translated, it gives CASSSNRQPQHF.

The gene calls are TRBV6-5 and TRBJ1-1, with TRBD1 matching over 8 bases. The CDR3 consists of 14 residues. Germline V gene data show CDR1 as MNHEY and CDR2 as SVGAGI. Germline trimming cut 7 bases from V and 4 bases from J; bases unmatched to any gene: 8. The CDR3 reads CASTIPDRATEAFF. CDR3 bases: TGTGCCAGCACTATTCCGGACAGGGCCACTGAAGCTTTCTTT.

This clone has just a few counts. V is TRBV28 and J is TRBJ1-4; the match to TRBD1 covers 7 bases. The ends lost 5 bases at V and 6 bases at J; junction bases unmatched: 6. The CDR3 is 14 residues long. CDR1 is MDHEN, CDR2 SYDVKM, per germline. The DNA of the CDR3 is TGTGCCAGCAGTGCCGGGACAGACCATGAAAAACTGTTTTTT. Its protein product is CASSAGTDHEKLFF.

J is TRBJ1-4 and V is TRBV6-5, with a weak D call TRBD1 (5 bases). V was shortened by 6 bases and J by 1 base, with 9 bases between the two germline ends. CDR1 and CDR2 (germline): MNHEY, SVGAGI. This CDR3 spans 14 amino acids. CDR3 nucleotide sequence: TGTGCCAGCAGAGGGGTTGAAACTAATGAAAAACTGTTTTTT. Protein sequence: CASRGVETNEKLFF.

J is TRBJ1-2 and V is TRBV6-5, with D hard to call. There are 15 residues in the CDR3. Germline V gene lookup returns CDR1 MNHEY and CDR2 SVGAGI. The V gene lost 0 bases and the J gene lost 1 base, with 9 bases spanning the gap. The CDR3 coding sequence is TGTGCCAGCAGTTACTCGAGTACCTATAACTATGGCTACACCTTC. Protein sequence: CASSYSSTYNYGYTF.

In its sample, this clone was seen once. This rearrangement joins TRBV7-2 to TRBJ1-3; 8 bases align to TRBD1. Germline loops: CDR1 SGHTA, CDR2 FQGNSA. This CDR3 is 17 amino acids long. V shed 0 bases, J shed 0 bases, and the junction held 4 bases outside the gene matches. The CDR3: CASSLAPGQVSGNTIYF. CDR3 nucleotides: TGTGCCAGCAGCTTAGCGCCGGGACAGGTCTCTGGAAACACCATATATTTT.

This clone was observed once. This chain uses TRBV30 with TRBJ1-4, with D unresolved. CDR3 length equals 12 residues. Trimming took off 0 bases at V and 6 bases at J, with 5 bases between the two ends. CDR1 GTSNPN and CDR2 SVGIG come from the germline V gene (reference sequence). CDR3 in amino acids: CAWSVLYEKLFF. The CDR3 coding sequence is TGTGCCTGGAGTGTTTTATATGAAAAACTGTTTTTT.

V and J are TRBV5-1 and TRBJ2-2; 8 bases line up with TRBD2. V trimming: 0 bases; J trimming: 4 bases; junction bases outside the gene matches: 2. Germline V lookup: CDR1 SGHRS, CDR2 YFSETQ. This CDR3 is built from 15 residues. The CDR3 coding sequence is TGCGCCAGCAGCTTGGGTGGGACTAGCACCGGGGAGCTGTTTTTT. Translation gives CASSLGGTSTGELFF. Together with reference TRBV5-1 and TRBJ2-2, the CDR3 gives the full variable domain: KAGVTQTPRYLIKTRGQQVTLSCSPISGHRSVSWYQQTPGQGLQFLFEYFSETQRNKGNFPGRFSGRQFSNSRSEMNVSTLELGDSALYLCASSLGGTSTGELFFGEGSRLTVL.

The CDR3 loop is CASSPRGGDNQPQHF. CDR3 nucleotides: TGTGCCAGCTCACCACGAGGGGGCGACAATCAGCCCCAGCATTTT. V usage is TRBV18 and J usage is TRBJ1-5; 7 bases fit TRBD1. Germline values: CDR1 KGHSH, CDR2 LQKENI. This CDR3 contains 15 residues. The V and J ends lost 1 base and 3 bases, in that order; junction bases with no gene match: 3.

This clone was picked up a small number of times. V and J are TRBV9 and TRBJ2-3, with no clear D. The CDR3 covers 14 residues. Looked up from germline, CDR1 is SGDLS and CDR2 is YYNGEE. V shed 2 bases and J shed 6 bases, with 13 bases lying between them. The CDR3 region has the DNA TGTGCCAGCAGCGTCAGGCCAGGTCTGGATACGCAGTATTTT. Translation: CASSVRPGLDTQYF.

The chain has TRBV11-3 and TRBJ2-1; 9 nucleotides align to TRBD2. Germline values: CDR1 SGHNT, CDR2 YENEEA. The CDR3 has 20 amino acids. V was pared by 5 bases and J by 1 base, with 18 bases of the junction left unmatched. CDR3 amino acids: CASSPGWDTTAGGSYNEQFF. For the CDR3, the DNA is TGTGCCAGCAGCCCAGGGTGGGACACCACAGCGGGAGGTTCCTACAATGAGCAGTTCTTC.